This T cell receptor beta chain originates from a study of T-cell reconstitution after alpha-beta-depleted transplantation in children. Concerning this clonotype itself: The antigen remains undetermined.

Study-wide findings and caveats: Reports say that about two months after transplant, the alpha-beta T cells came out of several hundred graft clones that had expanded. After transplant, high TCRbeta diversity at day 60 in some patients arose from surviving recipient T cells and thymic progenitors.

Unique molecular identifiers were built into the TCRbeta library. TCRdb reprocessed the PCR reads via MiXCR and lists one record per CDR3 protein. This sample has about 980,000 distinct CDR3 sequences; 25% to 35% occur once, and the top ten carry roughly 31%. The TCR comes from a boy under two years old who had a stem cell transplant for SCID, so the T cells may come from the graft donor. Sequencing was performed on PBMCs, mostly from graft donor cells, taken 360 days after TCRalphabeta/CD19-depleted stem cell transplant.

In DNA form, the CDR3 reads TGTGCCAGCAGCCGAAGTTTGGGCAGGGGGCCATCTCTCTCCTACGAGCAGTACTTC. The encoded protein is CASSRSLGRGPSLSYEQYF. The rearrangement uses TRBV14 and TRBJ2-7, with 8 bases fitting TRBD1. The length of the CDR3 is 19 residues. The V and J ends lost 4 bases and 0 bases, in that order; junction bases with no gene match: 17. Germline assignment: CDR1 SGHDN and CDR2 FVKESK.